This T cell receptor beta chain was sequenced for a study of regulatory T cells in long-lasting Graves disease (dated by TCRdb to about 2021). Study-wide context: Persistent Graves' disease was defined as antithyroid drug treatment for over 5 years with persistently positive TSH receptor autoantibodies. This study used TCR sequencing and RNA sequencing of peripheral blood to compare persistent Graves' disease patients against newly diagnosed Graves' disease patients. The study took place in China and was registered as a clinical trial. A total of roughly 35 samples underwent TCR sequencing, from around 13 patients with persistent Graves' disease and roughly 20 patients with newly diagnosed Graves' disease. In the clinical cohort, patients with persistent Graves' disease had used antithyroid drugs for an average of around 9.9 years. The paper's findings and limits, for the study overall: Lower TCR Shannon entropy and fewer highly expanded clones were observed in persistent Graves' disease patients than in newly diagnosed patients, which suggested clonal expansion. The small sample size was acknowledged by the authors as a limitation that may reduce accuracy. Preferential use of TRBV28, TRBJ1-2 and TRBJ2-5 was observed in persistent disease, whereas TRBV20-1 and TRBJ2-1 were favored in newly diagnosed disease. Peripheral blood alone was examined, since thyroid tissue, which constituted the primary lesion, could not be accessed. More public clonotypes were shared among persistent patients (fewer than 3,000) than among newly diagnosed patients (roughly 1,000). Only the TCR beta chain was sequenced and analyzed.

The protocol used for the library was multiplex PCR. Data came from an Illumina HiSeq 4000. To build TCR beta libraries, CDR3 regions were amplified by Arm-PCR using iRepertoire HTBI primers. Before sequencing, the PCR products underwent gel purification. In the source study's methods: Gene usage analysis of CDR3 amino acid clonotypes relied on the 60 or so TRBV and about 15 TRBJ segments identified across samples. Filtered high-quality paired reads were merged into contigs using COPE and FqMerger. BLAST was used to align contigs to IMGT TRBV, TRBD and TRBJ reference genes, with CDR3 defined following IMGT. Clonotypes above 0.1% frequency were classified as highly expanded clones. Shannon entropy was used to measure repertoire diversity, and the Gini coefficient was used to measure V-J evenness. Public clonotypes were defined as clonotypes shared by more than one individual. TCRdb reprocessing: public reads trimmed at Q25 with fastp, clones called with MiXCR, in-frame beta chains kept. Rows are unified per CDR3 protein, each entry keeping the most common DNA and genes. TCRdb, rather than the study authors, made the V and J calls. Recorded for this sample are roughly 300,000 distinct CDR3 sequences; around 20% of them occurred a single time. 29% of the sample belongs to the ten largest clones.

This clonotype was observed many times. This receptor's antigen is unknown. Base qualities were left out, and no much larger clone turns up one base away. The V and J ends are trimmed by 7 bases and 3 bases, leaving 7 bases between them. From the germline V gene (reference sequence), CDR1 is MNHEY and CDR2 is SMNVEV. The CDR3, cysteine through phenylalanine, is 12 amino acids long. The kept DNA is CDR3 alone, 36 bases in frame from the first base. In the paper's terms, the time point label means: persistent/refractory GD, antithyroid drugs over 5 years with positive TRAb. For both TCR sequencing and RNA sequencing, RNA was extracted from PBMCs using TRIzol. The diagnosis of Graves' disease followed American Thyroid Association guidelines. Patients were recruited from an endocrinology department in Xi'an, China. Each patient gave approximately 8.8 milliliters of peripheral blood, collected in an EDTA anticoagulant tube. Ficoll Paque Plus density gradient separation was used to isolate PBMCs, and no additional T cell sorting was done. An Agilent 2100 Bioanalyzer and agarose gel were used to assess RNA quality, and a NanoDrop 2000 was used to measure RNA concentration.

Recombination joined TRBV27 with TRBJ1-5; the D gene identity is not certain. The specimen comprised peripheral blood mononuclear cells (PBMCs), sampled when the disease was refractory, from a patient treated with antithyroid drugs. The receptor comes from a female donor with Graves disease. The CDR3 in this case is CASKSLNQPQHF. The DNA sequence is TGTGCCAGCAAGAGCCTCAATCAGCCCCAGCATTTT.